This is a list of T cell receptor beta chains from one sample in a study of blood T cells in healthy people across ages. TCRdb re-derived calls from the 5' RACE reads in MiXCR, one entry per CDR3 protein. The table lists around 870,000 distinct CDR3 sequences, less than 35% of them singletons. The material sequenced was blood. The receptors were gathered from a woman older than 75 in good health. CDR3s include the opening cysteine and the closing phenylalanine or tryptophan. Fields, in order: D gene, V gene, J gene, clone size, CDR3 DNA, CDR3 protein. D genes are given only for firm matches. Size is omitted from some rows. Given values are once, few, many or a class for expanded clones.

>TRBD2|TRBV7-9|TRBJ2-5|many
TGTGCCAGTGCGGGAGGGATCCAAGAGACCCAGTACTTC
CASAGGIQETQYF
>TRBD2|TRBV11-2|TRBJ2-5|.
TGTGCCAGCAACCTAGGACTAGGCGGGGAGCAGTACTTC
CASNLGLGGEQYF
>TRBD1|TRBV13|TRBJ2-1|few
TGTGCCAGCAGCGTATCCAAACTGACAGGGAAGGCGAATGAGCAGTTCTTC
CASSVSKLTGKANEQFF
>TRBD1|TRBV20-1|TRBJ1-2|few
TGCAGTGCCTTAACGGGTTTCCGACAGGGAACAGGAGGCTACACCTTC
CSALTGFRQGTGGYTF
>.|TRBV7-9|TRBJ1-6|.
TGTGCCAGCAGCGGGAGTGGTCAGGGCCATTCACCCCTCCACTTT
CASSGSGQGHSPLHF
>TRBD1|TRBV6-1|TRBJ1-5|many
TGTGCCAGCAGGGTGGGACAGGGTATGTATCAGCCCCAGCATTTT
CASRVGQGMYQPQHF
>TRBD2|TRBV20-1|TRBJ2-3|.
TGCAGTGCTAGAGCCGTACCGGGACTAGCGGGGTTTCTCACAGATACGCAGTATTTT
CSARAVPGLAGFLTDTQYF
>TRBD1|TRBV15|TRBJ1-1|.
TGTGCCACCAGCAGAGATCGCGCAGGGGGCGTCAGAACTGAAGCTTTCTTT
CATSRDRAGGVRTEAFF
>.|TRBV28|TRBJ2-7|many
TGTGCCAGCACCCCCGACGCAAGTCTCGAGCAGTACTTC
CASTPDASLEQYF
>.|TRBV2|TRBJ2-4|.
TGTGTCGCCAGAAGGTCCTTTGGCATTCAGTACTTC
CVARRSFGIQYF
>.|TRBV12-3/TRBV12-4|TRBJ2-3|many
TGTGCCAGCAGTACCAGTCTAGATACGCAGTATTTT
CASSTSLDTQYF
>.|TRBV18|TRBJ2-2|.
TGTGCCAGCTCACCCAGGGATTCGAACACCGGGGAGCTGTTTTTT
CASSPRDSNTGELFF
>.|TRBV6-5|TRBJ1-1|few
TGTGCCAGCAGGGTCTTGCAGCAGAACACTGAAGCTTTCTTT
CASRVLQQNTEAFF
>.|TRBV12-3/TRBV12-4|TRBJ2-3|many
TGTGCCAGCAGTTCCAGACTATTCACAGATACGCAGTATTTT
CASSSRLFTDTQYF
>.|TRBV10-1|TRBJ2-5|many
TGCGCCAGCAGTGAGTCGCCAACCACCCCGCTGTACTTC
CASSESPTTPLYF
>.|TRBV7-2|TRBJ2-3|many
TGTGCCAGCAGCCAGGAGACTGGCACAGATACGCAGTATTTT
CASSQETGTDTQYF
>.|TRBV28|TRBJ1-2|few
TGTGCCAGCAGTTCCATTGGTTATGGCTACACCTTC
CASSSIGYGYTF
>TRBD2|TRBV5-1|TRBJ2-7|.
TGCGCCGGCAGCCCCGGCTTCGGGACTAGCGACTACAATGAGCAGTACTTC
CAGSPGFGTSDYNEQYF
>.|TRBV6-6|TRBJ2-7|.
TGTGCCAGCAGTTACTCGAATTACTACGAGCAGTACTTC
CASSYSNYYEQYF
>.|TRBV11-2|TRBJ2-1|.
TGTGCCAGCAGCTCCCGAGAGGACAATGGGCAGTTCTTC
CASSSREDNGQFF
>.|TRBV29-1|TRBJ2-3|many
TGCAGCGTTGAGTGGGAAGATACGCAGTATTTT
CSVEWEDTQYF
>.|TRBV3-1|TRBJ1-1|.
TGTGCCAGCAGCCCCAGACCGGGAGGGATCCTGGGTGAAGCTTTCTTT
CASSPRPGGILGEAFF
>TRBD1|TRBV25-1|TRBJ1-6|.
TGTGCCAGCAGCACGACAGGGGATAGGACACCCCTCCACTTT
CASSTTGDRTPLHF
>.|TRBV5-1|TRBJ1-4|many
TGCGCCAGCAGCTTGGAAAATAATGAAAAACTGTTTTTT
CASSLENNEKLFF
>TRBD1|TRBV12-3/TRBV12-4|TRBJ1-4|.
TGTGCCAGCAGACCCTCCCTCAGGGGGGGAACTAATGAAAAACTGTTTTTT
CASRPSLRGGTNEKLFF
>TRBD1|TRBV3-1|TRBJ1-1|.
TGTGCCAGCAGCCAAACGGGACAGGTCTTTTTCAACGCACAAACTGAAGCTTTCTTT
CASSQTGQVFFNAQTEAFF
>.|TRBV3-1|TRBJ2-7|.
TGTGCCAGCAGCCAAGCCGGGACGCGGTACGAGCAGTACTTC
CASSQAGTRYEQYF
>.|TRBV12-3/TRBV12-4|TRBJ1-1|many
TGTGCCAGCAGGGGGGGCTACACTGAAGCTTTCTTT
CASRGGYTEAFF
>TRBD2|TRBV9|TRBJ2-7|.
TGTGCCTGCAGCCCCTTTGGGGGGGGACTAGCGGCTTACAATGAGCAGTACTTC
CACSPFGGGLAAYNEQYF
>.|TRBV10-3|TRBJ2-1|many
TGTGCCATCAGTGGGGGAGACAATGAGCAGTTCTTC
CAISGGDNEQFF
>.|TRBV5-6|TRBJ2-1|many
TGTGCCAGCAGCTTGTATCCGGTTGAGCAGTTCTTC
CASSLYPVEQFF
>.|TRBV20-1|TRBJ1-2|few
TGCAGTGCCAACGACGTTAACTATGGCTACACCTTC
CSANDVNYGYTF
>.|TRBV27|TRBJ2-6|many
TGTGCCAGCAGTTTAACGCACTTGACAGCCTCGGGGGCCAACGTCCTGACTTTC
CASSLTHLTASGANVLTF
>TRBD2|TRBV9|TRBJ2-1|many
TGTGCCAGCAGCGTCCCCGAGACTAGCTCCAGCGAGCAGTTCTTC
CASSVPETSSSEQFF
>TRBD2|TRBV11-2|TRBJ2-3|.
TGTGCCAGCAGCTTAGCCGCAACCGGACTAGTGTTACATACGCAGTATTTT
CASSLAATGLVLHTQYF
>.|TRBV10-3|TRBJ2-7|.
TGTGCCATCAGTGGACGACCAGGAGTCTCCTACGAGCAGTACTTC
CAISGRPGVSYEQYF
>TRBD1|TRBV2|TRBJ1-1|.
TGTGCCACCAGGGGGGGGGCAGGCTTAGCCCCAAACACTGAAGCTTTCTTT
CATRGGAGLAPNTEAFF
>.|TRBV15|TRBJ2-1|few
TGTGCCACCAGCAGAGATTGGACTACTCGGTTCTTC
CATSRDWTTRFF
>.|TRBV12-3/TRBV12-4|TRBJ2-7|many
TGTGCCAGCACCGAGTCGGGGAGCCTTGTCCACGAGCAGTACTTC
CASTESGSLVHEQYF
>.|TRBV7-2|TRBJ2-5|many
TGTGCCAGCAGCTTCCCGTGGGCTAGCCGACAGACCCAGTACTTC
CASSFPWASRQTQYF
>TRBD2|TRBV24-1|TRBJ2-7|many
TGTGCCACCAGTGATGGACTAGCGGGGGTCTACGAGCAGTACTTC
CATSDGLAGVYEQYF
>.|TRBV12-3/TRBV12-4|TRBJ1-1|.
TGTGCCAGCAAGAGGTTTGGCACTGAAGCTTTCTTT
CASKRFGTEAFF
>.|TRBV14|TRBJ2-1|many
TGTGCCAGCAGCCAAGCTCAGGTGCAGTTCTTC
CASSQAQVQFF
>.|TRBV7-2|TRBJ1-4|many
TGTGCCAGCAGCTTAGCCGGGACTACTGAAAAACTGTTTTTT
CASSLAGTTEKLFF
>.|TRBV6-1|TRBJ1-2|few
TGTGCCAGCAGTGAAGCATACGACTCGAGAGGGAGTGGCTACACCTTC
CASSEAYDSRGSGYTF